The T cell receptor (beta chain) under discussion was sequenced for a study of T cell repertoires in cytomegalovirus infection. Study in general: Indications of both CMV infection and matching HLA type were provided by public TCR beta signatures. Regarding the study as a whole: There were HLA-C-restricted CMV-specific TCR beta clonotypes dominating the ex vivo response. Of the TCR beta families, the public ones yielded a cumulative frequency that identified carriers of CMV plus the relevant HLA.

Germline V CDR1 and CDR2: DFQATT, SNEGSKA (reference sequence). The CDR3 loop spans 12 amino acids. Trimming took 5 bases from V and 3 from J, leaving 9 bases between them. This clonotype has only one observation. No antigen is known for it. Using its own MiXCR run on the reads, TCRdb lists one record per CDR3 protein. The sample lists hundreds of thousands of distinct CDR3 sequences, 20% to 30% occurring once. The TCR sequence derives from a human donor in good health (CMV status not recorded). Some clones in this sample may be carry-over from other donors' samples. The chain is built from TRBV20-1 and TRBJ2-3; D gene uncertain. The sample taken for sequencing was CD8+ T cells from PBMCs. The CDR3: CSAEARTDTQYF. CDR3 nucleotide sequence: TGCAGTGCTGAAGCCAGAACAGATACGCAGTATTTT.